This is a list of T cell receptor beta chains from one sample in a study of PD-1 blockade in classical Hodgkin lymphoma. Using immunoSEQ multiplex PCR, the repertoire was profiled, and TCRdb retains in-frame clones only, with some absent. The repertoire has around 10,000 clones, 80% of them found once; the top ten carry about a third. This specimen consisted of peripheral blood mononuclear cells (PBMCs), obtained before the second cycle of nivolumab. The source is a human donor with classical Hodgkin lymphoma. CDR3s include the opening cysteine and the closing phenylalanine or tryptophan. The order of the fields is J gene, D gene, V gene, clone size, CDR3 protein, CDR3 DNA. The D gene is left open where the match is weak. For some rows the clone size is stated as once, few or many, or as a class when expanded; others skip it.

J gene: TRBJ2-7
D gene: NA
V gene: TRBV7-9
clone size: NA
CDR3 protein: CASSSVGSQYF
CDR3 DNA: TGTGCCAGCAGCTCAGTAGGCTCGCAGTACTTC

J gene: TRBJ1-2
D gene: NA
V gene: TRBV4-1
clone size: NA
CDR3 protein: CASSQYMGLNYGYTF
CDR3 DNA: TGCGCCAGCAGCCAATACATGGGGCTTAACTATGGCTACACCTTC

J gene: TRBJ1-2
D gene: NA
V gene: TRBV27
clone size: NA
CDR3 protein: CASSLSPRTNYGYTF
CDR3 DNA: TGTGCCAGCAGTTTATCCCCCAGAACTAACTATGGCTACACCTTC

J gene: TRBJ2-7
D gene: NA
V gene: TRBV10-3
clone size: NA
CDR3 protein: CAISESGGDYEQYF
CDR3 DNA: TGTGCCATCAGTGAGTCCGGCGGGGACTACGAGCAGTACTTC

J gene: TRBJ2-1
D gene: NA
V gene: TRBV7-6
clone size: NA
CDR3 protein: CASSLRRASDEQFF
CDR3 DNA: TGTGCCAGCAGCTTACGGAGGGCCTCCGATGAGCAGTTCTTC

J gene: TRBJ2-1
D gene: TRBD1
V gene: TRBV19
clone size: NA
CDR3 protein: CASSNRDRINNEQFF
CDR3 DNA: TGTGCCAGTAGTAACCGGGACAGAATCAACAATGAGCAGTTCTTC

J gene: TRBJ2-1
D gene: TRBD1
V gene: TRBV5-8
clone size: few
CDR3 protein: CASSLVEFGTGSYNEQFF
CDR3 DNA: TGTGCCAGCAGCTTGGTGGAGTTCGGGACAGGCTCCTACAATGAGCAGTTCTTC

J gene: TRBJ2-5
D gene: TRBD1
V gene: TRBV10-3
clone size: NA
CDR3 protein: CAIKTTGVQETQYF
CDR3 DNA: TGTGCCATCAAAACGACAGGGGTCCAAGAGACCCAGTACTTC

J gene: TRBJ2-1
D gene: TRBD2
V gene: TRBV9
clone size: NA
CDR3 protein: CASSVAASGRAYNEQFF
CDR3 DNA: TGTGCCAGCAGCGTAGCGGCTAGCGGGAGGGCCTACAATGAGCAGTTCTTC

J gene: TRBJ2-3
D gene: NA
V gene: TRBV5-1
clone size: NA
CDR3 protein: CASSAASSTDTQYF
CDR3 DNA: TGCGCCAGCAGCGCGGCGTCCAGCACAGATACGCAGTATTTT

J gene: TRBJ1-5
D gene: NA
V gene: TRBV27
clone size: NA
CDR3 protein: CASSFNGPNQPQHF
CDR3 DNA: TGTGCCAGCAGTTTCAACGGACCCAATCAGCCCCAGCATTTT

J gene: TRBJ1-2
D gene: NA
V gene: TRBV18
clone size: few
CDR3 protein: CASGDSYGYTF
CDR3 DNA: TGTGCCAGCGGCGACAGCTATGGCTACACCTTC

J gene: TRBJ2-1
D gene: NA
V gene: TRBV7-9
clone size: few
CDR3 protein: CASRLGVADTYNEQFF
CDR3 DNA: TGTGCCAGCAGATTAGGGGTAGCGGATACCTACAATGAGCAGTTCTTC

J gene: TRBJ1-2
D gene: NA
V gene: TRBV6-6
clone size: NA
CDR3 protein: CASSESYGYTF
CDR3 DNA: TGTGCCAGCAGTGAGAGCTATGGCTACACCTTC

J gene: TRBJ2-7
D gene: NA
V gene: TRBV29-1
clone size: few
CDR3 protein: CSVYSGSSYEQYF
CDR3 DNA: TGCAGCGTCTACTCCGGGTCCTCCTACGAGCAGTACTTC

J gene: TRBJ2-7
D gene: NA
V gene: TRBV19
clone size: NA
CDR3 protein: CASSITLSHYEQYF
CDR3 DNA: TGTGCCAGTAGTATAACCCTTTCCCACTACGAGCAGTACTTC

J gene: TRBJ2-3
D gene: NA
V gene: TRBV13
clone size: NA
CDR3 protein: CASSSRRGGKVTDTQYF
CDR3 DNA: TGTGCCAGCAGCTCTCGAAGAGGCGGGAAGGTTACAGATACGCAGTATTTT

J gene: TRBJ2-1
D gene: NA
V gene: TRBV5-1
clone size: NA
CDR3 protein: CASSLASRHNEQFF
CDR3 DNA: TGCGCCAGCAGCTTGGCTAGCAGACACAATGAGCAGTTCTTC

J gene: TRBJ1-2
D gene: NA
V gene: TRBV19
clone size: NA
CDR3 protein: CASSIVLSYGYTF
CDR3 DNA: TGTGCCAGTAGTATAGTCCTCAGCTATGGCTACACCTTC

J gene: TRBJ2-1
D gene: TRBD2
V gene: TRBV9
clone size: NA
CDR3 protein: CASSRRSRGLAGGQSSYNEQFF
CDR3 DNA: TGTGCCAGCAGCCGGAGGTCTCGCGGGCTAGCGGGAGGTCAAAGCTCCTACAATGAGCAGTTCTTC

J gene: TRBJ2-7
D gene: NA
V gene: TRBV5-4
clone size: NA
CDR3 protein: CASSLALAGYYEQYF
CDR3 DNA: TGTGCCAGCAGCTTGGCTTTAGCCGGGTACTACGAGCAGTACTTC

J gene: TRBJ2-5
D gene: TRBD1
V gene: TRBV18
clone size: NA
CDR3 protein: CASSPLGGPQETQYF
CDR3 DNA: TGTGCCAGCTCACCATTAGGGGGCCCCCAAGAGACCCAGTACTTC

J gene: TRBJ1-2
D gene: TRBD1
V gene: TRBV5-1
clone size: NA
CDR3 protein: CASSLGAGGVYGYTF
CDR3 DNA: TGCGCCAGCAGCTTGGGGGCAGGGGGCGTCTATGGCTACACCTTC

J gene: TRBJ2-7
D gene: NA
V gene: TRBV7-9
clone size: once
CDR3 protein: CASSLGTEPYEQYF
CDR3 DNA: TGTGCCAGCAGCTTGGGGACGGAACCCTACGAGCAGTACTTC

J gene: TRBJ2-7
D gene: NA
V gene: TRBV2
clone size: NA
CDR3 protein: CASSKQGSYEQYF
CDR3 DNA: TGTGCCAGCAGCAAACAGGGCTCCTACGAGCAGTACTTC

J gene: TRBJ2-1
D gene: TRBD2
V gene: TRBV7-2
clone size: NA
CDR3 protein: CASSLGPAGTFKNEQFF
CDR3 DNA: TGTGCCAGCAGCTTAGGACCAGCGGGAACTTTTAAGAATGAGCAGTTCTTC

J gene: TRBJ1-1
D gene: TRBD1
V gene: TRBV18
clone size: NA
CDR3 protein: CASLQTGANTEAFF
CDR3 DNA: TGTGCCAGCTTACAGACAGGGGCGAACACTGAAGCTTTCTTT

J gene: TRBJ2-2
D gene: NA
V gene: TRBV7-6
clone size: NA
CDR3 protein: CASSAGWTGELFF
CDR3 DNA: TGTGCCAGCAGCGCAGGGTGGACCGGGGAGCTGTTTTTT

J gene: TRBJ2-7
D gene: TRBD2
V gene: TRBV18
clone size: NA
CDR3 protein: CASSPRGDYEQYF
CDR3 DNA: TGTGCCAGCTCACCTCGGGGGGACTACGAGCAGTACTTC

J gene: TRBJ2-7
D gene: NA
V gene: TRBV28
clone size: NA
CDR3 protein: CASSPPHSYEQYF
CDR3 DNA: TGTGCCAGCAGTCCACCTCACTCATACGAGCAGTACTTC

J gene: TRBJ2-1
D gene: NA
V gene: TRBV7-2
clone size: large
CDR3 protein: CASSLNREGYNEQFF
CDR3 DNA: TGTGCCAGCAGCTTAAACAGGGAAGGGTACAATGAGCAGTTCTTC

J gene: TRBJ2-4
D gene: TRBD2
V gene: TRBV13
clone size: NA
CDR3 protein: CASSLVELAGGPNIQYF
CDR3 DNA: TGTGCCAGCAGCTTAGTAGAGCTAGCGGGAGGGCCGAACATTCAGTACTTC

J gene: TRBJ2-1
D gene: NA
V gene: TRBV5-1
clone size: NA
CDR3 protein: CASSRDSDHNEQFF
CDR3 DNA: TGCGCCAGCAGCCGGGACTCGGACCACAATGAGCAGTTCTTC

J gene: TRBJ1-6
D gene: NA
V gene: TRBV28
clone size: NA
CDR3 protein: CASSFSSNNSPLHF
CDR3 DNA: TGTGCCAGCAGTTTCTCCTCGAATAATTCACCCCTCCACTTT

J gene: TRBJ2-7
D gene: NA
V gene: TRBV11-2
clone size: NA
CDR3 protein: CASSSRSSYEQYF
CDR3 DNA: TGTGCCAGCAGCTCTCGGTCGTCCTACGAGCAGTACTTC

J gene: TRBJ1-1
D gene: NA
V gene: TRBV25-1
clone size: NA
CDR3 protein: CASSGTGIRAEAFF
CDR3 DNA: TGTGCCAGCAGTGGCACAGGGATTCGCGCTGAAGCTTTCTTT

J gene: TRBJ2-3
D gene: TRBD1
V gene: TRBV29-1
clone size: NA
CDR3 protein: CSVSRQGRTQYF
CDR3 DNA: TGCAGCGTCAGTAGACAGGGTAGGACGCAGTATTTT

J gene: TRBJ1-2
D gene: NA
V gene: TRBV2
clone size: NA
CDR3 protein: CASSRNDIDRGYTF
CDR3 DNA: TGTGCCAGCAGTAGAAACGACATCGACCGGGGCTACACCTTC

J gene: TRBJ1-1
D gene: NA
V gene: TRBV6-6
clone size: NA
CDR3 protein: CASSGQMNTEAFF
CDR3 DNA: TGTGCCAGCAGTGGACAGATGAACACTGAAGCTTTCTTT

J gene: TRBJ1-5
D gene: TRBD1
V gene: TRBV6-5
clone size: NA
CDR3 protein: CASRDRDRQPQHF
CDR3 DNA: TGTGCCAGCAGGGACAGGGATCGGCAGCCCCAGCATTTT

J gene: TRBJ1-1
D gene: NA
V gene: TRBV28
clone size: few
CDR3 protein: CASSLGLFSTFF
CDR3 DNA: TGTGCCAGCAGTTTGGGGCTTTTCAGTACTTTCTTT

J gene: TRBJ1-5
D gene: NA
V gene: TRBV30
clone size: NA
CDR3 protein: CAWSVNSATNQPQHF
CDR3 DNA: TGTGCCTGGAGTGTAAATTCAGCAACGAATCAGCCCCAGCATTTT

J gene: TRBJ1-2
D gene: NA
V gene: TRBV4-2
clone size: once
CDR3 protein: CASSQDWPTQGSGYTF
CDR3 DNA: TGTGCCAGCAGCCAAGATTGGCCGACTCAGGGCTCTGGCTACACCTTC

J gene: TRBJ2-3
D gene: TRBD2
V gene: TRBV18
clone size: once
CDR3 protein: CASSQGLAGPADTQYF
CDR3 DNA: TGTGCCAGCTCGCAGGGGCTAGCGGGACCCGCAGATACGCAGTATTTT

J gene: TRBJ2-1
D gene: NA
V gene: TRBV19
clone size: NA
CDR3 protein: CASRSQGSSYNEQFF
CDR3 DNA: TGTGCCAGTAGATCACAGGGAAGCTCCTACAATGAGCAGTTCTTC

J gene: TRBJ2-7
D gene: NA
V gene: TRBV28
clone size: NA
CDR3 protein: CASTNPYEQYF
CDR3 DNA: TGTGCCAGCACAAACCCCTACGAGCAGTACTTC

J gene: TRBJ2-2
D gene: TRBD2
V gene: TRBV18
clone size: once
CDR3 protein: CASSPRLNMRLAVNTGELFF
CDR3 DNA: TGTGCCAGCTCACCAAGGCTAAACATGAGACTAGCGGTGAACACCGGGGAGCTGTTTTTT

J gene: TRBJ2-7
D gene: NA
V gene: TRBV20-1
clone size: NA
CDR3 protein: CSARFAGEQYF
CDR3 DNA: TGCAGTGCTAGATTTGCGGGCGAGCAGTACTTC

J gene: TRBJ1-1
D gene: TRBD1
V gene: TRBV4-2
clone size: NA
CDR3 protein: CASSRQGAGRNTEAFF
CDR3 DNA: TGTGCCAGCAGTCGACAGGGGGCGGGAAGAAACACTGAAGCTTTCTTT

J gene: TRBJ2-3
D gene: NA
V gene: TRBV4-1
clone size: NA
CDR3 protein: CASSQARGTGRSTDTQYF
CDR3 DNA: TGCGCCAGCAGCCAAGCGAGGGGGACTGGCCGAAGCACAGATACGCAGTATTTT

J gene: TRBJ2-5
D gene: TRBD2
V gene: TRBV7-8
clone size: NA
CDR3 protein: CASRWISGRSRTQYF
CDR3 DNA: TGTGCCAGCCGATGGATTAGCGGGAGGTCTAGGACCCAGTACTTC

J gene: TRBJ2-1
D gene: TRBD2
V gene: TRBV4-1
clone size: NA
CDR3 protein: CASSQDLGWTSSYNEQFF
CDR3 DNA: TGCGCCAGCAGCCAAGACCTGGGGTGGACTAGCTCCTACAATGAGCAGTTCTTC

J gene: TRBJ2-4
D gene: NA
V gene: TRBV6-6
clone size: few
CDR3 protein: CATHGANIQYF
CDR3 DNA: TGTGCCACCCACGGGGCAAACATTCAGTACTTC

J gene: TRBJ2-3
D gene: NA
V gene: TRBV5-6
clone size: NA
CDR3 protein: CASSLRNTDTQYF
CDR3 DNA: TGTGCCAGCAGCCTTCGGAACACAGATACGCAGTATTTT

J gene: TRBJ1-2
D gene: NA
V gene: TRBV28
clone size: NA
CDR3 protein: CASSLGSFDYGYTF
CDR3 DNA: TGTGCCAGCAGTTTAGGGTCCTTTGACTATGGCTACACCTTC